The text below deals with one T cell receptor (beta chain). The data derive from a study of blood T cells in healthy people across ages. PCR was performed a second time for roughly 7 to 12 cycles using a sample-barcoded 5' primer and a J-beta primer mix. Every sample gave at least 2.5 million paired-end reads containing CDR3. TCRdb reanalysed the 5' RACE reads using MiXCR and keeps one entry per CDR3 protein. The sample has roughly 680,000 distinct CDR3 sequences, under 65% seen once; the top ten hold less than 15%. The receptor's source is a woman older than 75 in good health. The sample consisted of blood.

The chain's CDR3 is CASSTTGESPLHF. For the CDR3, the DNA is TGTGCCAGCAGTACAACAGGGGAGTCACCCCTCCACTTT. The chain has TRBV12-3 or TRBV12-4 and TRBJ1-6; 7 bases map to TRBD1. With V trimmed by 5 bases and J by 10 bases, 5 bases remained unmatched. The length of the CDR3 is 13 residues.